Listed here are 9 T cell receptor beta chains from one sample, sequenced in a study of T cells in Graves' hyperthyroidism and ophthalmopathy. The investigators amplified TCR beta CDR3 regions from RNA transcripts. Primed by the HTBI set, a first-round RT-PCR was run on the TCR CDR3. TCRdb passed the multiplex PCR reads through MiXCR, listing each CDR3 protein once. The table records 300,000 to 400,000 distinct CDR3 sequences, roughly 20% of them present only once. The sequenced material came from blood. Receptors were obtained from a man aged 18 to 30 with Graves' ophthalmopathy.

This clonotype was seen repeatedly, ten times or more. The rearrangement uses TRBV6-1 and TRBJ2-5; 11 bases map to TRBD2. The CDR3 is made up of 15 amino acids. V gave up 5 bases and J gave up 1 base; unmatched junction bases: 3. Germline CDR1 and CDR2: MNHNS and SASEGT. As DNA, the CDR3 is TGTGCCAGCAGTATGACTAGCGGGACCCAAGAGACCCAGTACTTC. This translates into CASSMTSGTQETQYF.

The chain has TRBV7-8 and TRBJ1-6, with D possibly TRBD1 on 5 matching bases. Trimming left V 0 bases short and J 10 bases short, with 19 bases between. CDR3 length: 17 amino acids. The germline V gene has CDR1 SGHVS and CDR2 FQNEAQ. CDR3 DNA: TGTGCCAGCAGCTTAGCGTGGGGGGAAGACCTTCAGTCACCCCTCCACTTT. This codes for CASSLAWGEDLQSPLHF. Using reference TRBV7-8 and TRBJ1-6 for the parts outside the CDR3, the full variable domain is GAGVSQSPRYKVAKRGQDVALRCDPISGHVSLFWYQQALGQGPEFLTYFQNEAQLDKSGLPSDRFFAERPEGSVSTLKIQRTQQEDSAVYLCASSLAWGEDLQSPLHFGNGTRLTVT.

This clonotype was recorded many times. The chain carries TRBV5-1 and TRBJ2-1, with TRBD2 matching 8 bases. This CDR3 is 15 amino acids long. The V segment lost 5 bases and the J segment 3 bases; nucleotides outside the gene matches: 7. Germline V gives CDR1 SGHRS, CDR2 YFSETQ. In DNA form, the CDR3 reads TGCGCCAGCAGTTCTGAGGGACTAGACTACAATGAGCAGTTCTTC. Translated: CASSSEGLDYNEQFF.

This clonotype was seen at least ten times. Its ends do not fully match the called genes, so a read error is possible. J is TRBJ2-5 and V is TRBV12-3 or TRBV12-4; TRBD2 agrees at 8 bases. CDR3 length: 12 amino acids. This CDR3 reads CASSVSPGTSNF. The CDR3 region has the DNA TGTGCCAGCAGTGTAAGCCCCGGGACTAGTAACTTC.

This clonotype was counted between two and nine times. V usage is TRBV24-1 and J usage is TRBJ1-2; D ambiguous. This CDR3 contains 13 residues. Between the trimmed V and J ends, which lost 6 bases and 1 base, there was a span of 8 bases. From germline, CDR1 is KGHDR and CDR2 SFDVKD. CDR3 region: CATSRQINYGYTF. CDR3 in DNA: TGTGCCACCAGTCGGCAGATTAACTATGGCTACACCTTC.

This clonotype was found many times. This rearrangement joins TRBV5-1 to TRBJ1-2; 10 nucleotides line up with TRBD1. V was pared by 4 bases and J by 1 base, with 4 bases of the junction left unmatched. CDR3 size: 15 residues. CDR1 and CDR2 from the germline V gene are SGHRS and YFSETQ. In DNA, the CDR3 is TGCGCCAGCAGCAGGGACAGGGGCCTTAACTATGGCTACACCTTC. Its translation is CASSRDRGLNYGYTF. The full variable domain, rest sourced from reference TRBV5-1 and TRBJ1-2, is KAGVTQTPRYLIKTRGQQVTLSCSPISGHRSVSWYQQTPGQGLQFLFEYFSETQRNKGNFPGRFSGRQFSNSRSEMNVSTLELGDSALYLCASSRDRGLNYGYTFGSGTRLTVV.

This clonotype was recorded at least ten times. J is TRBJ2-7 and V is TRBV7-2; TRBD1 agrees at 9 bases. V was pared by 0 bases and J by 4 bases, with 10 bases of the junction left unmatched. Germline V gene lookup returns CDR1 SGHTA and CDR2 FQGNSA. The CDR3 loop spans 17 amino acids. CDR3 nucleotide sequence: TGTGCCAGCAGCTTAGCGCCCTCTTGGGACAGGGATTACGAGCAGTACTTC. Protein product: CASSLAPSWDRDYEQYF.

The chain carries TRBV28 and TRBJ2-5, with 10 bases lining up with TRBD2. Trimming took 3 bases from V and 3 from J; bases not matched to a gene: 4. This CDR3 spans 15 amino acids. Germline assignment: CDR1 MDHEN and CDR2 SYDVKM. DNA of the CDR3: TGTGCCAGCAGTTTCGTCGGACTAGCGGAAGAGACCCAGTACTTC. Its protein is CASSFVGLAEETQYF.

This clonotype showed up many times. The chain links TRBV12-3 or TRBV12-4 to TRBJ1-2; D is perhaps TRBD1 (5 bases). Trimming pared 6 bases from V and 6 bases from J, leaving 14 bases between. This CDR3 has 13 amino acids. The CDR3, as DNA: TGTGCCAGCAGCCTGACAGTATATGATGGCTACACCTTC. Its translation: CASSLTVYDGYTF.